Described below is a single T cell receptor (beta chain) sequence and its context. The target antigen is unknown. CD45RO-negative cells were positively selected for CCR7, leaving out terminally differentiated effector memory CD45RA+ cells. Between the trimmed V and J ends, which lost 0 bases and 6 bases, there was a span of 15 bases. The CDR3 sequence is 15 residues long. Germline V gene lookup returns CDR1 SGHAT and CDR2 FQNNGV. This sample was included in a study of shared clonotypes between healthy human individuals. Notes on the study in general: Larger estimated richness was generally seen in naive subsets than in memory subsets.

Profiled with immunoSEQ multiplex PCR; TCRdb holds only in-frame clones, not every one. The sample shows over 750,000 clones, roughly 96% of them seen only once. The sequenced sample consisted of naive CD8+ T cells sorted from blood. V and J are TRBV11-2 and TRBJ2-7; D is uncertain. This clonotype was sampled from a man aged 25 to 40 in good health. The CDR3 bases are TGTGCCAGCAGCTTAGATTGGGCCCCGTTTTCCGAGCAGTACTTC. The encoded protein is CASSLDWAPFSEQYF.